This TCR beta chain was sequenced during a study of cytomegalovirus exposure and HLA in healthy donors. The wider study: Genetic ancestry analysis placed approximately 78% of the approximately 390 donors that were genotyped in the Caucasian-associated cluster. Study results and limitations: Apart from CMV serostatus, no immune exposure information was available.

V was pared by 8 bases and J by 2 bases, with 5 bases between. The CDR3 sequence is 10 residues long. Germline assignment: CDR1 SQVTM and CDR2 ANQGSEA. The PCR employed 60 Vbeta primers together with 13 Jbeta primers. TCRdb's copy holds only in-frame clones and misses some; the assay was immunoSEQ multiplex PCR. The table records roughly 140,000 clones, over 75% of them present only once. This clone was detected once. The antigen is unknown. This receptor was obtained from a man under 40 in good health and CMV-seropositive. The genes are TRBV29-1 and TRBJ2-3; D ambiguous. The sequenced material came from PBMCs. In nucleotides, the CDR3 is TGCAGCTCATTCACAGATACGCAGTATTTT. Translation gives CSSFTDTQYF.